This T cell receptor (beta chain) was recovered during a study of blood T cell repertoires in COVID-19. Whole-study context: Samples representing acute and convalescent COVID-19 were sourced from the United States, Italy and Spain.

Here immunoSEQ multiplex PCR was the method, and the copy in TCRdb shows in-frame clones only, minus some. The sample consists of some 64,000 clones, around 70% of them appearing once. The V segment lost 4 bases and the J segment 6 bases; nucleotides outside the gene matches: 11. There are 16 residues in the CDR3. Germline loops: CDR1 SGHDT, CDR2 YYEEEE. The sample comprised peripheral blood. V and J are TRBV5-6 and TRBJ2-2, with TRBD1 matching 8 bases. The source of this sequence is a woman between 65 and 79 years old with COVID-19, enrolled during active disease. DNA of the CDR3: TGTGCCAGCAGCCTGGTGGGGCAGGGGGCGGCCGGGGAGCTGTTTTTT. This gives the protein CASSLVGQGAAGELFF.